This T cell receptor (beta chain) was captured by sequencing in a study of blood T cell repertoires in COVID-19. Per the germline V gene, CDR1 is SGHRS and CDR2 is YFSETQ. V was clipped by 4 bases and J by 6 bases, with 13 bases between them. CDR3 length: 13 amino acids. Data came from immunoSEQ multiplex PCR; TCRdb stores just in-frame clones and leaves some out. The sample records hundreds of thousands of clones, 85% to 90% being singletons. Followed longitudinally, the Seattle patients had been enrolled during active infection. The chain recombines TRBV5-1 with TRBJ1-2; D gene unclear. The receptor's source is a woman between 45 and 65 years old with COVID-19, enrolled during active disease. The sequenced material came from peripheral blood. Written as DNA, the CDR3 is TGCGCCAGCAGCCCTACGAGGGCGGATGGCTACACCTTC. Translated, it gives CASSPTRADGYTF.